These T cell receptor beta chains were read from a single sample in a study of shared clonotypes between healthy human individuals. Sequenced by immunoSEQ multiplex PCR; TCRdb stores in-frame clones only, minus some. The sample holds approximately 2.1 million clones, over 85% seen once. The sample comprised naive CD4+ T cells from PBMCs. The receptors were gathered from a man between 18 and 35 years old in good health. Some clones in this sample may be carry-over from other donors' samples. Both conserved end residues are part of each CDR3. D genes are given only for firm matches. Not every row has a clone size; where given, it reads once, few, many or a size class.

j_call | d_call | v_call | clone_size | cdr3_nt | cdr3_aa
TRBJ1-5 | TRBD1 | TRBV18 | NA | TGTGCCAGCTCGCCCGGGACAGGGGGCGTGCAGCCCCAGCATTTT | CASSPGTGGVQPQHF
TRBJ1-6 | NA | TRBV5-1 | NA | TGCGCCAGCAAACCAGGGAGCTCCTATAATTCACCCCTCCACTTT | CASKPGSSYNSPLHF
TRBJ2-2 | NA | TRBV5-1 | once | TGCGCCAGCAGAGAAACCGGGACCCTCAACACCGGGGAGCTGTTTTTT | CASRETGTLNTGELFF
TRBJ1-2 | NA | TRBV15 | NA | TGTGCCACCAGCCGCGACAGGACTAACTATGGCTACACCTTC | CATSRDRTNYGYTF
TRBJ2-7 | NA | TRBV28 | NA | TGTGCCAGCAGTTCCCTAGGCCACGAGCAGTACTTC | CASSSLGHEQYF
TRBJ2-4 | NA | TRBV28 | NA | TGTGCCAGCAGTCACAATCTAGCCAAAAACATTCAGTACTTC | CASSHNLAKNIQYF
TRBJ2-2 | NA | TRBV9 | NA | TGTGCCAGCAGCGTATCCGGCCAGGGGGGCACCGGGGAGCTGTTTTTT | CASSVSGQGGTGELFF
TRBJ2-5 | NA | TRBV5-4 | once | TGTGCCAGCAGCTCGATAAGACTAGGGGAGACCCAGTACTTC | CASSSIRLGETQYF
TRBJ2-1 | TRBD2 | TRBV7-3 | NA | TGTGCCAGCAGCCACCGCGGACTAGATCGTGAGCAGTTCTTC | CASSHRGLDREQFF
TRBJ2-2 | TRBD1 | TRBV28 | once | TGTGCCAGCAGTCCCGGGACAGGGTTAGTTACCGGGGAGCTGTTTTTT | CASSPGTGLVTGELFF
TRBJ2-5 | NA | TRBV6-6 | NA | TGTGCCAGCAGCCAGGGACCCCAAGAGACCCAGTACTTC | CASSQGPQETQYF
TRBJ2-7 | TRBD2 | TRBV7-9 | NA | TGTGCCAGCAGCTTAAGGACTAGCGGGAGGAACGAGCAGTACTTC | CASSLRTSGRNEQYF
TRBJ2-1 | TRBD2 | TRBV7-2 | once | TGTGCCAGCAGCTTACGGCGGGAGTCCTACAATGAGCAGTTCTTC | CASSLRRESYNEQFF
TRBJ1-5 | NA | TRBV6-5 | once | TGTGCCAGTGGGGTGATAGGGAATCAGCCCCAGCATTTT | CASGVIGNQPQHF
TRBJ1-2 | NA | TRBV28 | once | TGTGCCAGCAGTTTCGCTGCTGGCTACACCTTC | CASSFAAGYTF
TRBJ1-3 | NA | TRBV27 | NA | TGTGCCAGCAGTTCCCCACCCCAAAACCCATACCTTCAGAAACAGGGAAACACCATATATTTT | CASSSPPQNPYLQKQGNTIYF
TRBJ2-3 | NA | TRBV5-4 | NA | TGTGCCAGCAGCTGGCTAGAAACGGATACGCAGTATTTT | CASSWLETDTQYF
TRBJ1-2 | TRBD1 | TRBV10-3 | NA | TGTGCCATCAGTGAGTATGGACAGGCGACCAACTATGGCTACACCTTC | CAISEYGQATNYGYTF
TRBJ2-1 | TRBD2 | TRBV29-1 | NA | TGCAGCGTTGAAGGTAGCGGGAGGGAAAATGAGCAGTTCTTC | CSVEGSGRENEQFF
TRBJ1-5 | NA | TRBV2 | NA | TGTGCCAGCAGTGTAAACGGTGGGTCTCAAGGGCCCCAGCATTTT | CASSVNGGSQGPQHF
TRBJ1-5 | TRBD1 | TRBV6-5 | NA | TGTGCCTCAGGGGGGCCTAATAGCAATCAGCCCCAGCATTTT | CASGGPNSNQPQHF
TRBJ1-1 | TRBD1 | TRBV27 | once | TGTGCCAGCAGTTTATTACAGGGGGGCGCGGCTGAAGCTTTCTTT | CASSLLQGGAAEAFF
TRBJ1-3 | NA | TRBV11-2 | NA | TGTGCCAGCAGCTTAGGTTTATCAATTACCGCCGGAAACACCATATATTTT | CASSLGLSITAGNTIYF
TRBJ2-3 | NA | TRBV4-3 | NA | TGCGCCAGCAGCGATAGAGGCTCGGTGGGGGGAGATACGCAGTATTTT | CASSDRGSVGGDTQYF
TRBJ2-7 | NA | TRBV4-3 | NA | TGCGCCAGCAGCCAAAGCAGGGACTACGAGCAGTACTTC | CASSQSRDYEQYF
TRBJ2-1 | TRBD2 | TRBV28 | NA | TGTGCCAGCAGTTTTTGGCTAGCGGGAACTGAGCAGTTCTTC | CASSFWLAGTEQFF
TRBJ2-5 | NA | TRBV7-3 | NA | TGTGCCAGCAGCTTAATGCCTGGGGGGCTAGAGACCCAGTACTTC | CASSLMPGGLETQYF
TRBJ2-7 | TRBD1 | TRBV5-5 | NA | TGTGCCAGCAGCTTTTCATCGGGACAGGCCTTAGGGCAGTACTTC | CASSFSSGQALGQYF
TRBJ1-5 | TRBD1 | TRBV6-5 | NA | TGTGCCAGCGGGAACAGGGGCCAGCCCCAGCATTTT | CASGNRGQPQHF
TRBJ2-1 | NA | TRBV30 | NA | TGTGCCTGGGGAAGGATGGTAAACCCCTACAATGAGCAGTTCTTC | CAWGRMVNPYNEQFF